These T cell receptor beta chains were read from a single sample in a study of shared clonotypes between healthy human individuals. Profiling relied on immunoSEQ multiplex PCR, and the TCRdb table lists in-frame clones only, not all of them. The data show roughly 2.5 million clones, around 90% seen once. Sequencing used naive CD4+ T cells sorted from blood. The receptors shown here come from a man in his late teens or twenties in good health. The CDR3 runs from the conserved cysteine through the conserved F or W. The order of the fields is D gene, V gene, J gene, clone size, CDR3 DNA, CDR3 protein. D genes are given only for firm matches. Clone size is not always given. Where it is, it says once, few, many or a class for expanded clones.

>NA|TRBV6-1|TRBJ2-1|NA
TGTGCCAGCAGTGACAGGTGGGCGGGGAGTGAGCAGTTCTTC
CASSDRWAGSEQFF
>NA|TRBV19|TRBJ1-1|once
TGTGCCAGTAGTATGGCGGGTGGGGTCACTGAAGCTTTCTTT
CASSMAGGVTEAFF
>TRBD1|TRBV6-1|TRBJ1-6|NA
TGTGCCAGCAATTGGGACAGAAATTCACCCCTCCACTTT
CASNWDRNSPLHF
>NA|TRBV7-2|TRBJ2-7|NA
TGTGCCAGCAGCTTAGGGGCAGGGATCTACGAGCAGTACTTC
CASSLGAGIYEQYF
>NA|TRBV7-9|TRBJ2-5|NA
TGTGCCAGCAGCTTAGCTGGTACGGGGTACGGAACCCAGTACTTC
CASSLAGTGYGTQYF
>TRBD1|TRBV6-1|TRBJ1-1|NA
TGTGCCAGCAGTCATAGAGGGGGCCGGGACACTGAAGCTTTCTTT
CASSHRGGRDTEAFF
>NA|TRBV15|TRBJ2-5|NA
TGTGCCACCAGCAGAGATGCACTAACCCAAGAGACCCAGTACTTC
CATSRDALTQETQYF
>TRBD1|TRBV5-4|TRBJ2-3|NA
TGTGCCAGCAGCTTAGGACAGGGATGGGGCACAGATACGCAGTATTTT
CASSLGQGWGTDTQYF
>NA|TRBV19|TRBJ1-1|NA
TGTGCCAGCCAAACCAAGACTGGAGGCTTGAACACTGAAGCTTTCTTT
CASQTKTGGLNTEAFF
>NA|TRBV29-1|TRBJ2-3|NA
TGCAGCGTCCACGCTAGCACAGATACGCAGTATTTT
CSVHASTDTQYF
>TRBD1|TRBV5-1|TRBJ2-2|NA
TGCGCCAGCAGCCAAGGGGGACAGGGGAACACCGGGGAGCTGTTTTTT
CASSQGGQGNTGELFF
>TRBD1|TRBV27|TRBJ1-5|NA
TGTGCCAGCAGCCCCAGGGGGCGAAATGGTCAGCCCCAGCATTTT
CASSPRGRNGQPQHF
>NA|TRBV6-5|TRBJ1-2|few
TGTGCCAGCAGTTCAGGGCTGGATGGCTACACCTTC
CASSSGLDGYTF
>NA|TRBV11-3|TRBJ2-1|NA
TGTGCCAGCAGCCGCGGCAGGGGAACCTACAATGAGCAGTTCTTC
CASSRGRGTYNEQFF
>NA|TRBV6-6|TRBJ2-7|NA
TGTGCCAGCAGACCCGATCCGGGGGAGCAGTACTTC
CASRPDPGEQYF
>NA|TRBV5-1|TRBJ2-7|NA
TGCGCCAGCAGCTTGGATGACAGGCCCCGGTACTTC
CASSLDDRPRYF
>NA|TRBV2|TRBJ1-6|NA
TGTGCCAGCAGGTACAGGGAGTTGGGGAATTCACCCCTCCACTTT
CASRYRELGNSPLHF
>NA|TRBV18|TRBJ1-6|NA
TGTGCCAGCTCACCACCAACTGGTAATTCACCCCTCCACTTT
CASSPPTGNSPLHF
>TRBD2|TRBV7-2|TRBJ2-1|NA
TGTGCCAGCAGCTTCCCTAGCGGCAATGAGCAGTTCTTC
CASSFPSGNEQFF
>TRBD2|TRBV6-5|TRBJ2-7|NA
TGTGCCAGCAGACCGCCGGGACTAGGCCTCGACGAGCAGTACTTC
CASRPPGLGLDEQYF
>NA|TRBV5-6|TRBJ2-1|NA
TGTGCCAGCAGCTTGGCCCCGGCAGGTCACTCCTACAATGAGCAGTTCTTC
CASSLAPAGHSYNEQFF
>NA|TRBV10-1|TRBJ2-7|NA
TGCGCCAGCAGTGAGACTCACTACGAGCAGTACTTC
CASSETHYEQYF
>NA|TRBV29-1|TRBJ2-2|NA
TGCAGCGCGGACAGCCGAAACACCGGGGAGCTGTTTTTT
CSADSRNTGELFF
>NA|TRBV12-5|TRBJ2-3|once
TGTGCTAGTGGTTCAGGGGCAGGAAGCACAGATACGCAGTATTTT
CASGSGAGSTDTQYF
>NA|TRBV6-1|TRBJ2-4|NA
TGTGCCAGCAGTGAATGGGTCTTGATAGGTCCGAAAAACATTCAGTACTTC
CASSEWVLIGPKNIQYF
>TRBD1|TRBV7-8|TRBJ2-5|NA
TGTGCCAGCAGCTTCTCGACAGGGCTCCAAGAGACCCAGTACTTC
CASSFSTGLQETQYF
>TRBD2|TRBV11-2|TRBJ2-3|NA
TGTGCCAGCAGCTTTAGCGGGGGCCGCCCCACAGATACGCAGTATTTT
CASSFSGGRPTDTQYF
>NA|TRBV5-4|TRBJ1-4|once
TGTGCCAGCAGCTTGGCAGGTAACGGTGAAAAACTGTTTTTT
CASSLAGNGEKLFF
>NA|TRBV7-8|TRBJ1-1|NA
TGTGCCAGCAGCTTACGAGCGGGACTCAGGAACACTGAAGCTTTCTTT
CASSLRAGLRNTEAFF
>NA|TRBV5-1|TRBJ1-2|NA
TGCGCCAGCAGCTACAGTCGCGACAAGGATGGCTACACCTTC
CASSYSRDKDGYTF
>NA|TRBV10-3|TRBJ1-1|NA
TGTGCCATCAGTGACGGGAGTGGGAACACTGAAGCTTTCTTT
CAISDGSGNTEAFF
>NA|TRBV5-1|TRBJ2-3|NA
TGCGCCAGCAGCTTCGGGCGGGGGCCGGGAGATACGCAGTATTTT
CASSFGRGPGDTQYF
>NA|TRBV11-2|TRBJ1-6|NA
TGTGCCAGCAGCTTCATGACAGCCGGGTCACCCCTCCACTTT
CASSFMTAGSPLHF
>NA|TRBV27|TRBJ2-5|NA
TGTGCCAGCAGTTTAACGGGGAGATGGCGCGAGACCCAGTACTTC
CASSLTGRWRETQYF
>TRBD1|TRBV28|TRBJ1-2|NA
TGTGCCAGCAGTTTAGACAGGGCCTATGGCTACACCTTC
CASSLDRAYGYTF
>TRBD2|TRBV5-1|TRBJ2-7|NA
TGCGCCAGCAGCTACGGACTAGCGGCTACCTACGAGCAGTACTTC
CASSYGLAATYEQYF
>NA|TRBV6-6|TRBJ2-5|NA
TGTGCCAGCAGTTACTGGGGGAGAGAGACCCAGTACTTC
CASSYWGRETQYF
>NA|TRBV7-9|TRBJ2-1|once
TGTGCCAGCAGCATATCCGGGACACCCCATGAGCAGTTCTTC
CASSISGTPHEQFF
>TRBD2|TRBV29-1|TRBJ2-5|NA
TGCAGCGTCAGTCGGGGGGGCGGAGAGACCCAGTACTTC
CSVSRGGGETQYF
>NA|TRBV28|TRBJ1-2|NA
TGTGCCAGCACACCCAACGACCCTCGGGGCTACACCTTC
CASTPNDPRGYTF
>TRBD1|TRBV5-1|TRBJ1-6|NA
TGCGCCAGCAGCCCCCGACAGGGGTCAGGTTCACCCCTCCACTTT
CASSPRQGSGSPLHF
>TRBD2|TRBV7-2|TRBJ2-7|NA
TGTGCCAGCAGCTTAGTGGGCGCGGGAGTCGTCCACGAGCAGTACTTC
CASSLVGAGVVHEQYF
>NA|TRBV14|TRBJ1-6|NA
TGTGCCAGCAGCCAAGATAACGGGGTGGGAAATTCACCCCTCCACTTT
CASSQDNGVGNSPLHF
>NA|TRBV5-1|TRBJ1-2|NA
TGCGCCAGCAGCTTGTCTTCTGCAGGAAACTATGGCTACACCTTC
CASSLSSAGNYGYTF
>TRBD2|TRBV4-3|TRBJ2-1|NA
TGCGCCAGCAGCCAAGTACTAGCGGGAGTTCTGTTCTTC
CASSQVLAGVLFF
>TRBD1|TRBV19|TRBJ1-6|NA
TGTGCCAGTAGTTCACAGGGACAGTTCTCCTATAATTCACCCCTCCACTTT
CASSSQGQFSYNSPLHF
>TRBD1|TRBV7-9|TRBJ1-5|NA
TGTGCCAGCAGCTTAGGGAAAGGGGGCGCAGACAATCAGCCCCAGCATTTT
CASSLGKGGADNQPQHF
>TRBD1|TRBV7-9|TRBJ2-7|NA
TGTGCCAGCAGCTCATACCGGGACAGGACTGACGAGCAGTACTTC
CASSSYRDRTDEQYF
>NA|TRBV11-3|TRBJ2-2|NA
TGTGCCAGCAGCCTTAGTTCCGGGGAGCTGTTTTTT
CASSLSSGELFF